This entry is about one T cell receptor beta chain. Original analysis: Estimated nucleated cell counts came from reference gene primer amplification. Data came from immunoSEQ multiplex PCR; TCRdb stores just in-frame clones and leaves some out. The V and J calls and the clone size are those of that table, but D and trimming were determined from the DNA. The sample lists roughly 190,000 clones, 88% seen once, with approximately 4.4% in the top ten. The data stem from a study of blood T cell repertoires in COVID-19. Across the whole study: T cells, B-cell-depleted T cells, or PBMCs supplied cDNA or gDNA.

Trimming cost V 4 bases and J 8 bases; bases outside gene matches: 14. This CDR3 region has 16 residues. CDR1 and CDR2 from the germline V gene are MDHEN and SYDVKM. The genes are TRBV28 and TRBJ2-3; 8 bases map to TRBD2. The TCR comes from a human donor in a cohort sampled during active COVID-19. Sequenced material: peripheral blood. The CDR3 DNA reads TGTGCCAGCAGTTCGGTCGCGGGAGGATTATGGGGTACGCAGTATTTT. It yields the protein CASSSVAGGLWGTQYF.